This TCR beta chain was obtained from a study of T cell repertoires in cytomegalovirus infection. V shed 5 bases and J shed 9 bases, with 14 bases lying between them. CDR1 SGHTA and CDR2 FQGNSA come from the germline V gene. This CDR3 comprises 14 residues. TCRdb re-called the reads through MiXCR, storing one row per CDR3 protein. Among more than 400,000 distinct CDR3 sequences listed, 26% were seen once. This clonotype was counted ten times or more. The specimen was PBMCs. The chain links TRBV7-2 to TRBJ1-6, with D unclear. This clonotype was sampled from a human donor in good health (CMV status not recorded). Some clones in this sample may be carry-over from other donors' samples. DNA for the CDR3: TGTGCCAGCAGCCCAAACTTAGGAGTTTCACCCCTCCACTTT. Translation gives CASSPNLGVSPLHF.